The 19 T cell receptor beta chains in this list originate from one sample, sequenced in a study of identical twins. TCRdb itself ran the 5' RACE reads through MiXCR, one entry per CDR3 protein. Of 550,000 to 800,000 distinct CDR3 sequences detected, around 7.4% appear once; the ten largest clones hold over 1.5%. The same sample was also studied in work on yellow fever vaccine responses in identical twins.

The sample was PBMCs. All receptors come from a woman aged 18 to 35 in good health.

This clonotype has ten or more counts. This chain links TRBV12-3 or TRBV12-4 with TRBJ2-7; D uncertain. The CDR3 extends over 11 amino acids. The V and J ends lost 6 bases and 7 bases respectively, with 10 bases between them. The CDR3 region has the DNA TGTGCCAGCAGCTTGGGTGGGGAGCAGTACTTC. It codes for CASSLGGEQYF.

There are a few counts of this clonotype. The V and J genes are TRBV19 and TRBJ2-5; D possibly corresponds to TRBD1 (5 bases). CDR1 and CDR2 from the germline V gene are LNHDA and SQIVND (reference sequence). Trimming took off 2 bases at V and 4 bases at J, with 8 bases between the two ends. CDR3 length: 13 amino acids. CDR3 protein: CASSIRQTETQYF. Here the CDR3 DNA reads TGTGCCAGTAGTATAAGACAGACAGAGACCCAGTACTTC. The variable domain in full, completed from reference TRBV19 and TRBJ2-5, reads DGGITQSPKYLFRKEGQNVTLSCEQNLNHDAMYWYRQDPGQGLRLIYYSQIVNDFQKGDIAEGYSVSREKKESFPLTVTSAQKNPTAFYLCASSIRQTETQYFGPGTRLLVL.

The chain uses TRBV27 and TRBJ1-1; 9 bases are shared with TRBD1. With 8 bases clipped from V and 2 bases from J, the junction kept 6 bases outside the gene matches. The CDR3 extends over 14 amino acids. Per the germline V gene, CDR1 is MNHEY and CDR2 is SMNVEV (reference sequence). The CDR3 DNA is TGTGCCAGCGGCCCGGGACAGGGAAACACTGAAGCTTTCTTT. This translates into CASGPGQGNTEAFF.

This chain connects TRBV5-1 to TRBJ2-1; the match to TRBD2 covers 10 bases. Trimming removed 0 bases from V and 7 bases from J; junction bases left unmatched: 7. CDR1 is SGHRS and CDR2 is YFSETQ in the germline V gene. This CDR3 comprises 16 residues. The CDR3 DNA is TGCGCCAGCAGCTTGGCCCGAGCGGGGGGGCGGAATGAGCAGTTCTTC. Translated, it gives CASSLARAGGRNEQFF.

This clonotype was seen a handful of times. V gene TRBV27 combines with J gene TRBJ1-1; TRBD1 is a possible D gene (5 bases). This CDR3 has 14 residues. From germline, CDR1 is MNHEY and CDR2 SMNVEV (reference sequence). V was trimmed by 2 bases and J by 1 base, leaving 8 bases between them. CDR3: CASSLGARNTEAFF. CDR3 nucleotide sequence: TGTGCCAGCAGTTTAGGGGCCAGGAACACTGAAGCTTTCTTT.

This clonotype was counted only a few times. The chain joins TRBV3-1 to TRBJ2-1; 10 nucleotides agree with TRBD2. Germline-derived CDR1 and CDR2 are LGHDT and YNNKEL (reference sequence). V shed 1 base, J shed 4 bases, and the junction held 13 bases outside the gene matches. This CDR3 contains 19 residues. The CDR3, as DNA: TGTGCCAGCAGCCAAGGTGGGGCAGCGGGGGGGCTTCAATACAATGAGCAGTTCTTC. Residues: CASSQGGAAGGLQYNEQFF.

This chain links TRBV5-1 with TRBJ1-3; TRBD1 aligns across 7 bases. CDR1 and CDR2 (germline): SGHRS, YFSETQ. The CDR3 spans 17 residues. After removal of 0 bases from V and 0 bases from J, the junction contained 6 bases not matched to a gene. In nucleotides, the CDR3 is TGCGCCAGCAGCTTGGGGCGACAGGGTAGCTCTGGAAACACCATATATTTT. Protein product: CASSLGRQGSSGNTIYF.

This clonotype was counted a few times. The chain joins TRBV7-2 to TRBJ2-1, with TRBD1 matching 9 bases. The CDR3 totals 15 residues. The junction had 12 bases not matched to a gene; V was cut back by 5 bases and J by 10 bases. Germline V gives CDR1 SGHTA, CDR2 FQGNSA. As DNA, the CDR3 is TGTGCCAGCAGCCGGGACAGGGTTCGAAAGGGGGAGCAGTTCTTC. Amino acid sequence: CASSRDRVRKGEQFF.

The CDR3 DNA follows: TGCGCCAGCAGTGAGAGCGGAAGCAATCAGCCCCAGCATTTT. The encoded protein is CASSESGSNQPQHF. The chain employs TRBV10-2 and TRBJ1-5; no firm D call. Trimming pared 2 bases from V and 1 base from J, leaving 6 bases between. This CDR3 comprises 14 residues. Germline V gene lookup returns CDR1 WSHSY and CDR2 SAAADI.

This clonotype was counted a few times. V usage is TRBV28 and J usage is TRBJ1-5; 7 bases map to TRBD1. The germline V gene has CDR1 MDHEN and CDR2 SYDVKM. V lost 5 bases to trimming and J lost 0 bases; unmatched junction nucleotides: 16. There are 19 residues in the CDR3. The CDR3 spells CASSLHVDRALYSNQPQHF. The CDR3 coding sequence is TGTGCCAGCAGTCTACACGTTGACAGGGCGCTTTATAGCAATCAGCCCCAGCATTTT. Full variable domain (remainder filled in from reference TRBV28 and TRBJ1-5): DVKVTQSSRYLVKRTGEKVFLECVQDMDHENMFWYRQDPGLGLRLIYFSYDVKMKEKGDIPEGYSVSREKKERFSLILESASTNQTSMYLCASSLHVDRALYSNQPQHFGDGTRLSIL.

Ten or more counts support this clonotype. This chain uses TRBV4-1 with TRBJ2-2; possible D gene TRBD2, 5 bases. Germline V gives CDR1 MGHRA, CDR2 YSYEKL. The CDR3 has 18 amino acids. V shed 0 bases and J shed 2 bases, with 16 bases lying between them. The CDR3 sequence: CASSQEGGRARNTGELFF. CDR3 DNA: TGCGCCAGCAGCCAAGAGGGCGGGCGAGCCCGAAACACCGGGGAGCTGTTTTTT.

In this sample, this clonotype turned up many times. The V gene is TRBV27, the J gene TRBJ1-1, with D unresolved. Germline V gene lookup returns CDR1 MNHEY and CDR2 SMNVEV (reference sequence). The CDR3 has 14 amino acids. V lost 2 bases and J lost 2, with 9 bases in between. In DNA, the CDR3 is TGTGCCAGCAGTTTAGCTGTTTCAAACACTGAAGCTTTCTTT. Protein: CASSLAVSNTEAFF.

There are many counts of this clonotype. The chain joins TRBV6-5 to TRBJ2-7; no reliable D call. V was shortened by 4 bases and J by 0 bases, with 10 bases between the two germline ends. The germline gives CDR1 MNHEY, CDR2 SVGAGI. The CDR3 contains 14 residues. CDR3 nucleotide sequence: TGTGCCAGCAGTTTGCAGGAGAGCTCCTACGAGCAGTACGTC. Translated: CASSLQESSYEQYV.

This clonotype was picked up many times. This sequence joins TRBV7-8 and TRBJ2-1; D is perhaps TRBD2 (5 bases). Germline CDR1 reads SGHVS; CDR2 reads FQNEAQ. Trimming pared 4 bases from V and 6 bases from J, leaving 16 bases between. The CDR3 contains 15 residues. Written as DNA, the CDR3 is TGTGCCAGCAGCTCTCGGACCGGAGGAGTCAATGAGCAGTTCTTC. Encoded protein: CASSSRTGGVNEQFF.

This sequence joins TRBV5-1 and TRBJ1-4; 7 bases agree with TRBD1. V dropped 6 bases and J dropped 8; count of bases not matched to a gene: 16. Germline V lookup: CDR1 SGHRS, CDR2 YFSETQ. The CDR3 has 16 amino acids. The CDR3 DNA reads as TGCGCCAGCAAACCCGATCGACAGGGCGGAGAGGAAAAACTGTTTTTT. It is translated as CASKPDRQGGEEKLFF.

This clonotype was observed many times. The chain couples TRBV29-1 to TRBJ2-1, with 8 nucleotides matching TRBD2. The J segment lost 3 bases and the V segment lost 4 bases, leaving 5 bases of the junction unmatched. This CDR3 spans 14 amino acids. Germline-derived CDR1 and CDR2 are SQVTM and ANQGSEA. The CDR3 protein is CSVGGAGDYNEQFF. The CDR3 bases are TGCAGCGTTGGGGGAGCGGGAGACTACAATGAGCAGTTCTTC.

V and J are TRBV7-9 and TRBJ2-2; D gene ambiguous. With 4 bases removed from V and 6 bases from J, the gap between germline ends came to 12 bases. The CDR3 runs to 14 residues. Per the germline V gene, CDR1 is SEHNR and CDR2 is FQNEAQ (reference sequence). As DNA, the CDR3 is TGTGCCAGCAGCTCGCCACCGTCGGCCGGGGAGCTGTTTTTT. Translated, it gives CASSSPPSAGELFF.

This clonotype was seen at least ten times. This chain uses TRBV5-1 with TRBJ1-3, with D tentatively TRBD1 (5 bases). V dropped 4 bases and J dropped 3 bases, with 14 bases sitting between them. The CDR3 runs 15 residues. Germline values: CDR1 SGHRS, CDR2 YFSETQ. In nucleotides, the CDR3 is TGCGCCAGCAGCACCGACCGGGGCGGTGGAAACACCATATATTTT. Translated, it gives CASSTDRGGGNTIYF.

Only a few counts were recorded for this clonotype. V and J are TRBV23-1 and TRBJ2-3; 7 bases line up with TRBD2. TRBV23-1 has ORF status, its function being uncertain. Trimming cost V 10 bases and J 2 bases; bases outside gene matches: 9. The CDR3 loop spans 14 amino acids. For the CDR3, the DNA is TGCGCCAAGGCCGGGACTATCCACACAGATACGCAGTATTTT. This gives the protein CAKAGTIHTDTQYF.